This TCR beta chain was sequenced during a study of blood T cell repertoires in COVID-19. Study in general: Donors in the United States, Italy and Spain gave samples during acute or convalescent COVID-19.

Patients at the Seattle site were enrolled during active infection and followed longitudinally. V was pared by 3 bases and J by 3 bases, with 11 bases of the junction left unmatched. This CDR3 is 18 amino acids long. Germline assignment: CDR1 KGHSH and CDR2 LQKENI. The method was immunoSEQ multiplex PCR; TCRdb's version includes in-frame clones alone and lacks a portion of them. Of 200,000 to 250,000 clones listed, 75% to 85% are singletons. The rearrangement joins TRBV18 to TRBJ1-1, with TRBD1 identical over 12 bases. This TCR was recovered from a woman under 40 with COVID-19, enrolled during active disease. What was sequenced was peripheral blood. CDR3 amino acids: CASSPKPGTGGEDTEAFF. The CDR3 DNA is TGTGCCAGCTCACCCAAGCCCGGGACAGGGGGCGAGGACACTGAAGCTTTCTTT.